Shown below are 19 T cell receptor beta chains from a single sample sequenced in a study of CD8+ T cells in alopecia areata. Reverse transcription of extracted RNA yielded cDNA, which provided the sequencing template. Profiled with immunoSEQ multiplex PCR; TCRdb holds only in-frame clones, not every one. There are 110,000 or so clones in the sample; around 64% occur only once, and 2.5% to 3% lies in the top ten. Material for sequencing was CD4+ T cells sorted from blood. These receptors were collected from a human donor in good health.

CDR3 in DNA: TGTGCCAGCAGTTACAACTACGACCCTGGGGCCAACGTCCTGACTTTC. Translating gives CASSYNYDPGANVLTF. V usage is TRBV6-5 and J usage is TRBJ2-6; D gene uncertain. The CDR3 is 16 residues long. The V and J ends lost 2 bases and 2 bases respectively, with 10 bases between them. The V gene's germline CDR1 is MNHEY and CDR2 SVGAGI.

This clone was recorded once. The genes are TRBV25-1 and TRBJ1-2; D ambiguous. This CDR3 region has 16 residues. The germline gives CDR1 MGHDK, CDR2 SYGVNS. With 0 bases removed from V and 3 bases from J, the gap between germline ends came to 14 bases. The CDR3 DNA reads TGTGCCAGCAGTGAATACGGGGTAGGAGTCCACTATGGCTACACCTTC. Translated, it gives CASSEYGVGVHYGYTF.

In DNA form, the CDR3 reads TGTGCCAGCAGCTCTCAAGACAGGGTAGTGAATGGCTACACCTTC. Its protein product is CASSSQDRVVNGYTF. The rearrangement joins TRBV9 to TRBJ1-2; TRBD1 matches 7 bases. There are 15 residues in the CDR3. Germline loops: CDR1 SGDLS, CDR2 YYNGEE. The trim removed 4 bases at V and 6 bases at J, leaving 12 bases unmatched. Full variable domain (rest looked up from reference TRBV9 and TRBJ1-2): DSGVTQTPKHLITATGQRVTLRCSPRSGDLSVYWYQQSLDQGLQFLIQYYNGEERAKGNILERFSAQQFPDLHSELNLSSLELGDSALYFCASSSQDRVVNGYTFGSGTRLTVV.

Only a few counts were recorded for this clone. The same CDR3 also results from other DNA sequences found in this sample. The chain carries TRBV6-1 and TRBJ1-2; no clear D. V gave up 3 bases and J gave up 5 bases, with 7 bases separating them. Germline V gene sequence: CDR1 MNHNS, CDR2 SASEGT. This CDR3 region has 12 residues. In DNA form, the CDR3 reads TGTGCCAGCAGTGAGCCGGGGTATGGCTACACCTTC. It specifies CASSEPGYGYTF.

CDR3 DNA sequence: TGCAGCGTTACCGGGACCTCTGCCGGGGAGCTGTTTTTT. It translates to CSVTGTSAGELFF. This chain joins TRBV29-1 and TRBJ2-2, with D possibly called TRBD1 or TRBD2 (5 bases each). CDR1 SQVTM and CDR2 ANQGSEA come from the germline V gene. There are 13 residues in the CDR3. Deletions cut 5 bases from V and 6 bases from J, with 13 bases between.

The chain joins TRBV5-1 to TRBJ2-6; 9 bases are shared with TRBD1. Germline V CDR1 and CDR2: SGHRS, YFSETQ. The CDR3 runs 16 residues. Germline trimming cut 4 bases from V and 4 bases from J; bases unmatched to any gene: 6. CDR3 DNA sequence: TGCGCCAGCAGCCAACAGGGGGCCTCAGGGGCCAACGTCCTGACTTTC. Amino acid sequence: CASSQQGASGANVLTF.

The genes are TRBV6-5 and TRBJ2-3, with 7 bases that match TRBD2. CDR3 length: 13 amino acids. J was trimmed by 4 bases and V by 7 bases; bases with no gene match: 5. Germline V CDR1 and CDR2: MNHEY, SVGAGI. This chain's CDR3 is CASTNGGADTQYF. In nucleotides, the CDR3 is TGTGCCAGCACCAATGGGGGGGCAGATACGCAGTATTTT.

The chain links TRBV6-6 to TRBJ1-1; no reliable D call. CDR1 and CDR2 from the germline V gene are MNHNY and SVGAGI (reference sequence). The CDR3 is made up of 12 amino acids. Deletions cut 5 bases from V and 8 bases from J, with 12 bases between. CDR3 in DNA: TGTGCCAGCAGTCCCACCGAAAGAGAAGCTTTCTTT. Its protein is CASSPTEREAFF.

The chain employs TRBV7-2 and TRBJ2-5; the D gene is possibly TRBD1 (6 bases). Between the trimmed V and J ends, which lost 5 bases and 7 bases, there was a span of 20 bases. CDR3 length equals 15 residues. Germline CDR1 is SGHTA and CDR2 is FQGNSA. The CDR3 reads CASSLRTVDQGTQYF. The CDR3, as DNA: TGTGCCAGCAGCCTCCGGACAGTGGACCAGGGGACCCAGTACTTC.

CDR3 loop: CASSQPGTGEETQYF. DNA of the CDR3: TGCGCCAGCAGCCAACCCGGGACAGGGGAAGAGACCCAGTACTTC. The V gene is TRBV4-1, the J gene TRBJ2-5, with 10 positions matching TRBD1. Germline V CDR1 and CDR2: MGHRA, YSYEKL. The CDR3 length is 15 residues. V shed 2 bases, J shed 3 bases, and the junction held 3 bases outside the gene matches.

This clone came up a few times. The rearrangement uses TRBV29-1 and TRBJ2-7; D might be TRBD2 (6 bases). Germline assignment: CDR1 SQVTM and CDR2 ANQGSEA. V was cut by 5 bases and J by 2 bases, with 16 bases left in between. The CDR3 contains 14 residues. CDR3 protein: CSVQAGPQAYEQYF. CDR3 sequence (DNA): TGCAGCGTTCAGGCGGGACCCCAGGCCTACGAGCAGTACTTC.

This clone was counted between two and nine times. The V and J genes are TRBV30 and TRBJ2-3; perhaps TRBD1 as D (5 bases). Germline values: CDR1 GTSNPN, CDR2 SVGIG (reference sequence). V shed 2 bases and J shed 0 bases, with 9 bases lying between them. This CDR3 has 14 residues. The CDR3 here is CAWSRAGSTDTQYF. CDR3 DNA: TGTGCCTGGAGTAGAGCAGGGAGCACAGATACGCAGTATTTT.

The rearrangement joins TRBV27 to TRBJ1-2; D is unclear. The CDR3 extends over 13 amino acids. V was pared by 3 bases and J by 7 bases, with 12 bases between. CDR1 is MNHEY and CDR2 is SMNVEV in the germline V gene (reference sequence). CDR3: CASSLGSGLGYTF. The CDR3 nucleotides read TGTGCCAGCAGTTTGGGCAGTGGACTTGGCTACACCTTC.

The chain employs TRBV29-1 and TRBJ1-2, with 8 nucleotides matching TRBD1. CDR1 and CDR2 from the germline V gene are SQVTM and ANQGSEA. After removal of 7 bases from V and 8 bases from J, the junction contained 18 bases not matched to a gene. The CDR3 contains 15 residues. CDR3 sequence reads: CSGITEDRAEEGYTF. In DNA, the CDR3 is TGCAGCGGAATCACCGAGGACAGGGCCGAAGAGGGCTACACCTTC.

The J gene is TRBJ1-5, the V gene TRBV27, with 11 nucleotides matching TRBD1. The germline gives CDR1 MNHEY, CDR2 SMNVEV (reference sequence). The CDR3 is 14 residues long. Germline trimming cut 7 bases from V and 4 bases from J; bases unmatched to any gene: 3. The CDR3, as DNA: TGTGCCAGCATGGACAGGGGGCGGAATCAGCCCCAGCATTTT. The encoded protein is CASMDRGRNQPQHF.

The V call is TRBV29-1, the J call TRBJ1-2; no firm D call. Deletions cut 2 bases from V and 9 bases from J, with 13 bases between. The CDR3 is 12 amino acids. Germline loops: CDR1 SQVTM, CDR2 ANQGSEA. The CDR3 DNA follows: TGCAGCGTTGAAACCTTGGGCAGTAGCTACACCTTC. Encoded protein: CSVETLGSSYTF.

The chain uses TRBV29-1 and TRBJ1-4, with unresolved D. The CDR3 has 13 amino acids. V was clipped by 7 bases and J by 0 bases, with 9 bases between them. Germline CDR1 reads SQVTM; CDR2 reads ANQGSEA. CDR3 sequence: CSAKGTTNEKLFF. CDR3 nucleotide sequence: TGCAGCGCCAAGGGTACAACTAATGAAAAACTGTTTTTT.

J is TRBJ1-2 and V is TRBV25-1; tentatively, D is TRBD1 (5 bases). V was clipped by 3 bases and J by 7 bases, with 12 bases between them. The CDR3 spans 13 residues. CDR1 and CDR2 (germline): MGHDK, SYGVNS. The CDR3 sequence is CASSDPPGRGYTF. CDR3 in DNA: TGTGCCAGCAGTGATCCGCCGGGACGTGGCTACACCTTC.

The chain combines TRBV29-1 with TRBJ2-7, with 13 nucleotides matching TRBD2. V shed 6 bases, J shed 0 bases, and the junction held 14 bases outside the gene matches. The CDR3 covers 18 residues. CDR1 is SQVTM, CDR2 ANQGSEA, per germline. In nucleotides, the CDR3 is TGCAGCGTGGGACCGCCACCGGGACTAGCGGGGAGCTCCTACGAGCAGTACTTC. Translation gives CSVGPPPGLAGSSYEQYF.